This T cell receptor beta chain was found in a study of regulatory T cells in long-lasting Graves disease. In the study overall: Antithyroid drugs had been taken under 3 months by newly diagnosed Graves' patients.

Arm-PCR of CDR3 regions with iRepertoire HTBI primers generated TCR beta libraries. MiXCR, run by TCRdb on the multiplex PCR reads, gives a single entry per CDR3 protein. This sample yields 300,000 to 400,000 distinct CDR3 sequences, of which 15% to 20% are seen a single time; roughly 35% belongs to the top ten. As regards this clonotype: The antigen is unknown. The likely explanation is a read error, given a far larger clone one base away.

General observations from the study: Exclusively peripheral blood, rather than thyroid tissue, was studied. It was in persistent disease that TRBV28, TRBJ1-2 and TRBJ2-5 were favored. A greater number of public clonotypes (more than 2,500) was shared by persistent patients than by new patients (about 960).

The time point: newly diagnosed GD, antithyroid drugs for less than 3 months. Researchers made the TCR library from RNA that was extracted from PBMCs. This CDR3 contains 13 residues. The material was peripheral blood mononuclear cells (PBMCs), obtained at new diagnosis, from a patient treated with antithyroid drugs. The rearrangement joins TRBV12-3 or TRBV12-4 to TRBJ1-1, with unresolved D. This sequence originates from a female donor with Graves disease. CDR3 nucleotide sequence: TGTGCCAGCAGGAATGCAGAGAACACTGAATCTTTCTTT. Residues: CASRNAENTESFF.